Below are 29 T cell receptor beta chains sequenced from a single sample in a study of cytomegalovirus exposure and HLA in healthy donors. Primers for the PCR totalled 60 Vbeta and 13 Jbeta. Measured with immunoSEQ multiplex PCR; TCRdb has only the in-frame clones, and not every one. The data show 60,000 to 100,000 clones, around 76% seen once. The sample was PBMCs. These receptors were collected from a male donor in good health and CMV-seropositive.

The chain couples TRBV4-1 to TRBJ2-5, with 10 bases lining up with TRBD2. Germline V gives CDR1 MGHRA, CDR2 YSYEKL. Unmatched junction bases numbered 12, after V lost 4 bases and J lost 4 bases. The CDR3 sequence is 17 residues long. The CDR3 sequence: CASSPSSAGGRRETQYF. CDR3 nucleotides: TGCGCCAGCAGCCCTAGCTCAGCGGGAGGGAGGAGAGAGACCCAGTACTTC.

This chain links TRBV13 with TRBJ2-1, with 9 nucleotides matching TRBD2. J lost 1 base, V lost 4 bases, and 26 bases had no gene match. The V gene's germline CDR1 is PRHDT and CDR2 FYEKMQ (reference sequence). This CDR3 has 23 amino acids. This chain's CDR3 is CASSYVAGAGTPLFPLSYNEQFF. Written as DNA, the CDR3 is TGTGCCAGCAGCTACGTAGCGGGAGCGGGAACCCCCCTATTTCCCCTATCCTACAATGAGCAGTTCTTC.

The CDR3 loop reads CASTRDRGSGANVLTF. CDR3 bases: TGTGCCAGCACCCGGGACAGAGGCTCTGGGGCCAACGTCCTGACTTTC. This chain connects TRBV5-8 to TRBJ2-6, with 7 positions matching TRBD1. CDR1 is SGHTS, CDR2 YDEGEE, per germline. The CDR3 has 16 residues. The V segment lost 6 bases and the J segment 0 bases; nucleotides outside the gene matches: 6.

There are a few counts of this clone. This chain uses TRBV30 with TRBJ1-2; TRBD1 aligns across 9 bases. Germline V gene sequence: CDR1 GTSNPN, CDR2 SVGIG (reference sequence). After removal of 7 bases from V and 9 bases from J, the junction contained 6 bases not matched to a gene. This CDR3 has 11 residues. The CDR3: CASRQGGSYTF. Written as DNA, the CDR3 is TGTGCCTCCCGACAGGGGGGAAGCTACACCTTC.

V and J are TRBV11-2 and TRBJ2-1; 8 bases are a match to TRBD2. Germline CDR1 SGHAT, CDR2 FQNNGV. This CDR3 contains 12 residues. V trimming: 5 bases; J trimming: 15 bases; junction bases outside the gene matches: 9. CDR3 coding DNA: TGTGCCAGCAGCCTTAGCGGGGTAAGACCGTTCTTC. This sequence encodes CASSLSGVRPFF.

This clone was picked up a small number of times. CDR3 loop: CASSQNRGRYEQYF. CDR3 coding DNA: TGCGCCAGCAGCCAAAACAGGGGGCGATACGAGCAGTACTTC. The rearrangement joins TRBV4-3 to TRBJ2-7; 9 bases are shared with TRBD1. Germline CDR1 reads LGHNA; CDR2 reads YSLEER. The CDR3 contains 14 residues. Trimming at V came to 2 bases and at J to 4 bases, leaving 3 bases not matched to a gene.

The V and J genes are TRBV5-1 and TRBJ2-5, with D uncertain. From germline, CDR1 is SGHRS and CDR2 YFSETQ. V was cut by 6 bases and J by 2 bases, with 5 bases left in between. This CDR3 contains 11 residues. CDR3 in amino acids: CASNQQETQYF. For the CDR3, the DNA is TGCGCCAGCAACCAGCAAGAGACCCAGTACTTC.

This clone was seen once. This chain connects TRBV7-2 to TRBJ1-1; TRBD1 might be the D (5 bases). CDR3 size: 12 residues. V was cut by 4 bases and J by 8 bases, with 11 bases left in between. Looked up from germline, CDR1 is SGHTA and CDR2 is FQGNSA. This CDR3 reads CASSSAAGEAFF. The CDR3 bases are TGTGCCAGCAGCTCCGCGGCAGGGGAAGCTTTCTTT.

The rearrangement links TRBV18 to TRBJ2-7; 9 nucleotides align to TRBD2. V shed 4 bases and J 6 bases; nucleotides not matched to a gene: 7. The CDR3 is made up of 14 amino acids. Germline CDR1 reads KGHSH; CDR2 reads LQKENI. Here the CDR3 DNA reads TGTGCCAGCTCACTAGAGGGACTAGCTTTCGAGCAGTACTTC. Translated, it gives CASSLEGLAFEQYF.

This clone was detected only once. This rearrangement joins TRBV27 to TRBJ2-7; no reliable D call. The V end lost 4 bases, the J end lost 5 bases, and 9 bases lay between the germline ends. CDR3 length: 12 residues. Germline CDR1 is MNHEY and CDR2 is SMNVEV (reference sequence). The CDR3 bases are TGTGCCAGCAGTTCCCGAGTGAACGAGCAGTACTTC. It specifies CASSSRVNEQYF.

The chain couples TRBV5-3 to TRBJ2-1; 9 bases map to TRBD1. TRBV5-3 is an open reading frame whose function is uncertain. The CDR3 has 16 residues. V gave up 4 bases and J gave up 4 bases; unmatched junction bases: 9. CDR3 sequence: CARSTWTGVVYNEQFF. In DNA, the CDR3 is TGTGCCAGAAGCACTTGGACAGGGGTGGTATACAATGAGCAGTTCTTC.

The CDR3 nucleotides are TGTGCCAGTACTAATTGGGCAGGGTATCAGCCCCAGCATTTT. Translating it yields CASTNWAGYQPQHF. The J gene is TRBJ1-5, the V gene TRBV19, with TRBD1 as a possible D gene (5 bases). This CDR3 is built from 14 residues. V lost 7 bases and J lost 5, with 15 bases in between. Looked up from germline, CDR1 is LNHDA and CDR2 is SQIVND (reference sequence).

The genes are TRBV6-6 and TRBJ1-3; TRBD1 matches at 7 bases. V shed 6 bases, J shed 4 bases, and the junction held 6 bases outside the gene matches. In germline, CDR1 is MNHNY, CDR2 SVGAGI (reference sequence). The CDR3 extends over 14 amino acids. The chain's CDR3 is CASRLRDSGNTIYF. The CDR3 DNA reads as TGTGCCAGCAGACTCCGGGACAGCGGAAACACCATATATTTT.

The rearrangement joins TRBV28 to TRBJ2-1; 9 positions agree with TRBD1. Germline CDR1 is MDHEN and CDR2 is SYDVKM. The CDR3 sequence is 15 residues long. J was trimmed by 1 base and V by 6 bases; bases with no gene match: 4. For the CDR3, the DNA is TGTGCCAGCAGAACCGGGACAGGGTCCTACAATGAGCAGTTCTTC. It codes for CASRTGTGSYNEQFF. Supplemented by reference TRBV28 and TRBJ2-1, the full variable domain reads DVKVTQSSRYLVKRTGEKVFLECVQDMDHENMFWYRQDPGLGLRLIYFSYDVKMKEKGDIPEGYSVSREKKERFSLILESASTNQTSMYLCASRTGTGSYNEQFFGPGTRLTVL.

The chain carries TRBV7-3 and TRBJ2-7, with 8 bases matching TRBD1. The CDR3 runs to 14 residues. Germline CDR1 SGHTA, CDR2 FQGTGA. The V gene end was trimmed by 3 bases and the J gene end by 2 bases; junction bases not matched to a gene: 3. The CDR3 DNA follows: TGTGCCAGCAGCTTGGGGACAGGTCCCTACGAGCAGTACTTC. Protein product: CASSLGTGPYEQYF.

The V and J genes are TRBV19 and TRBJ2-4; 8 bases map to TRBD2. The CDR3 is 16 residues long. The germline V gene has CDR1 LNHDA and CDR2 SQIVND (reference sequence). Losses at the gene ends were 3 bases for V and 6 bases for J; bases not matched to a gene: 10. The CDR3 is CASSIEAGDRGNIQYF. In DNA form, the CDR3 reads TGTGCCAGTAGTATTGAAGCGGGAGACCGCGGAAACATTCAGTACTTC.

This clone was observed a few times. V and J are TRBV10-3 and TRBJ2-2; 9 bases are shared with TRBD1. V trimming: 2 bases; J trimming: 6 bases; junction bases outside the gene matches: 1. The germline V gene has CDR1 ENHRY and CDR2 SYGVKD. This CDR3 comprises 14 residues. For the CDR3, the DNA is TGTGCCATCAGTGAGGGACAGGGGTCCGGGGAGCTGTTTTTT. Translation gives CAISEGQGSGELFF.

The J gene is TRBJ2-2, the V gene TRBV5-1; D is perhaps TRBD2 (6 bases). V was cut by 0 bases and J by 4 bases, with 10 bases left in between. CDR3 size: 15 residues. Germline V gives CDR1 SGHRS, CDR2 YFSETQ. CDR3 in DNA: TGCGCCAGCAGCTTGGGGGCTAGCGTCACCGGGGAGCTGTTTTTT. It specifies CASSLGASVTGELFF.

The J gene is TRBJ2-7, the V gene TRBV28; the match to TRBD1 covers 9 bases. Trimming cost V 6 bases and J 4 bases; bases outside gene matches: 10. The germline gives CDR1 MDHEN, CDR2 SYDVKM. The CDR3 runs to 15 residues. The CDR3 loop reads CASSHSGTGRYEQYF. The CDR3 nucleotides read TGTGCCAGCAGCCACTCCGGGACAGGGAGGTACGAGCAGTACTTC.

This chain joins TRBV10-3 and TRBJ1-3, with a possible D match to TRBD1 (5 bases). Germline V gene sequence: CDR1 ENHRY, CDR2 SYGVKD. V lost 3 bases, J lost 2 bases, and 14 bases lay in between. This CDR3 comprises 16 residues. CDR3: CAISDRGPRTGNTIYF. DNA of the CDR3: TGTGCCATCAGTGATAGGGGCCCTCGCACTGGAAACACCATATATTTT.

The CDR3 is CASSYSSESGTEAFF. For the CDR3, the DNA is TGTGCCAGCAGTTACTCGTCCGAATCGGGTACTGAAGCTTTCTTT. This rearrangement joins TRBV6-5 to TRBJ1-1; D is ambiguous. Germline lookup yields CDR1 MNHEY and CDR2 SVGAGI. Trimming shortened V by 0 bases and J by 5 bases, and 13 bases separated the two germline ends. The CDR3 loop spans 15 amino acids.

The rearrangement uses TRBV28 and TRBJ2-3; 15 nucleotides agree with TRBD2. With V trimmed by 5 bases and J by 2 bases, 5 bases remained unmatched. Germline-derived CDR1 and CDR2 are MDHEN and SYDVKM. This CDR3 is built from 17 residues. For the CDR3, the DNA is TGTGCCAGCAGTCCGGGACTAGCGGGAGGAAACACAGATACGCAGTATTTT. This gives the protein CASSPGLAGGNTDTQYF.

The gene calls are TRBV9 and TRBJ2-5; 8 bases map to TRBD2. The CDR3 has 15 amino acids. CDR1 and CDR2 (germline): SGDLS, YYNGEE. Trimming removed 1 base from V and 0 bases from J; junction bases left unmatched: 2. CDR3: CASSVSGGDQETQYF. The CDR3 DNA sequence: TGTGCCAGCAGCGTATCGGGGGGGGACCAAGAGACCCAGTACTTC.

V gene TRBV7-2 combines with J gene TRBJ2-5; 15 bases agree with TRBD2. Trimming at V came to 5 bases and at J to 6 bases, leaving 7 bases not matched to a gene. CDR3 length: 16 residues. Germline lookup yields CDR1 SGHTA and CDR2 FQGNSA. The CDR3 DNA sequence: TGTGCCAGCAGCCCTCGGACTAGCGGGGGGGTTAAGACCCAGTACTTC. It specifies CASSPRTSGGVKTQYF.

The J gene is TRBJ1-2, the V gene TRBV19, with TRBD1 matching 8 bases. V shed 7 bases and J 5 bases; nucleotides not matched to a gene: 9. CDR1 and CDR2 from the germline V gene are LNHDA and SQIVND (reference sequence). The CDR3 is 14 amino acids. In nucleotides, the CDR3 is TGTGCCAGTAACCCCCAGGGGGCGGGGTATGGCTACACCTTC. It codes for CASNPQGAGYGYTF. Combining the CDR3 with reference TRBV19 and TRBJ1-2 gives the whole variable domain DGGITQSPKYLFRKEGQNVTLSCEQNLNHDAMYWYRQDPGQGLRLIYYSQIVNDFQKGDIAEGYSVSREKKESFPLTVTSAQKNPTAFYLCASNPQGAGYGYTFGSGTRLTVV.

The chain carries TRBV6-1 and TRBJ2-7, with 10 positions matching TRBD2. CDR3 length: 13 residues. Germline-derived CDR1 and CDR2 are MNHNS and SASEGT. The J segment lost 2 bases and the V segment lost 11 bases, leaving 6 bases of the junction unmatched. The CDR3 sequence is CAARLAGAYEQYF. DNA for the CDR3: TGTGCCGCCAGACTAGCGGGTGCCTACGAGCAGTACTTC.

The gene calls are TRBV28 and TRBJ2-7; a weak D match, TRBD2 (5 bases). V shed 6 bases and J shed 6 bases, with 12 bases lying between them. CDR1 and CDR2 (germline): MDHEN, SYDVKM. The CDR3 is made up of 12 amino acids. CDR3 sequence (DNA): TGTGCCAGCAGCGGCCTCGGAGGCGAGCAGTACTTC. This translates into CASSGLGGEQYF. Full variable domain (outside the CDR3, taken from reference TRBV28 and TRBJ2-7): DVKVTQSSRYLVKRTGEKVFLECVQDMDHENMFWYRQDPGLGLRLIYFSYDVKMKEKGDIPEGYSVSREKKERFSLILESASTNQTSMYLCASSGLGGEQYFGPGTRLTVT.

The chain recombines TRBV28 with TRBJ1-5; 9 bases map to TRBD1. The V gene end was trimmed by 6 bases and the J gene end by 7 bases; junction bases not matched to a gene: 4. The germline gives CDR1 MDHEN, CDR2 SYDVKM. The CDR3 covers 13 residues. DNA of the CDR3: TGTGCCAGCAGGGGACAGGGAGGGCAGCCCCAGCATTTT. This gives the protein CASRGQGGQPQHF. The full variable domain, its missing parts supplied by reference TRBV28 and TRBJ1-5, is DVKVTQSSRYLVKRTGEKVFLECVQDMDHENMFWYRQDPGLGLRLIYFSYDVKMKEKGDIPEGYSVSREKKERFSLILESASTNQTSMYLCASRGQGGQPQHFGDGTRLSIL.

A word on this clone: This same CDR3 is encoded by further DNA sequences in the sample. The chain joins TRBV5-1 to TRBJ2-3; the match to TRBD2 covers 16 bases. The length of the CDR3 is 19 residues. Trimming took 4 bases from V and 3 from J; bases not matched to a gene: 11. Germline V lookup: CDR1 SGHRS, CDR2 YFSETQ. The CDR3 protein is CASSPGLAGGPGGTDTQYF. The CDR3 DNA is TGCGCCAGCAGCCCGGGACTAGCGGGAGGGCCCGGTGGGACAGATACGCAGTATTTT.